The 10 T cell receptor beta chains listed next were all sequenced from one sample in a study of PD-1 blockade in classical Hodgkin lymphoma. The time point was: newly diagnosed, previously untreated cHL patient sample. Sequencing was performed with immunoSEQ multiplex PCR; in TCRdb, only in-frame clones are kept and a portion is missing. Here the sample spans some 21,000 clones, about 94% being singletons. The sequenced sample consisted of peripheral blood mononuclear cells (PBMCs). Receptor source: a human donor with classical Hodgkin lymphoma.

This clone was seen once. The chain is built from TRBV27 and TRBJ2-2; no definite D call. The CDR3 consists of 13 residues. The ends were cut back, 3 bases at V and 9 bases at J, with 11 bases in the middle. From germline, CDR1 is MNHEY and CDR2 SMNVEV (reference sequence). The CDR3 reads CASSFSGRRELFF. For the CDR3, the DNA is TGTGCCAGCAGTTTTTCCGGACGACGGGAGCTGTTTTTT.

V usage is TRBV4-2 and J usage is TRBJ2-3; 9 nucleotides agree with TRBD2. Losses at the gene ends were 5 bases for V and 2 bases for J; bases not matched to a gene: 8. Per the germline V gene, CDR1 is LGHNA and CDR2 is YNFKEQ. This CDR3 comprises 16 residues. CDR3: CASSFPGTSNTDTQYF. CDR3 DNA: TGTGCCAGCAGCTTCCCCGGGACTAGCAACACAGATACGCAGTATTTT.

This sequence joins TRBV28 and TRBJ2-6; D call uncertain. The CDR3 loop spans 17 amino acids. The germline V gene has CDR1 MDHEN and CDR2 SYDVKM. The V and J ends lost 6 bases and 0 bases respectively, with 15 bases between them. The CDR3 reads CASSSPSRYSGANVLTF. CDR3 sequence (DNA): TGTGCCAGCAGCTCTCCAAGCCGTTACTCTGGGGCCAACGTCCTGACTTTC.

The chain recombines TRBV5-1 with TRBJ1-6; 8 bases align to TRBD1. CDR1 and CDR2 (germline): SGHRS, YFSETQ. The V segment lost 0 bases and the J segment 4 bases; nucleotides outside the gene matches: 6. The CDR3 consists of 17 residues. CDR3 sequence reads: CASSLGQGAGYNSPLHF. The CDR3 coding sequence is TGCGCCAGCAGCTTGGGCCAGGGGGCCGGGTATAATTCACCCCTCCACTTT.

The gene calls are TRBV2 and TRBJ2-5; TRBD1 agrees at 9 bases. Germline V gene data show CDR1 as SNHLY and CDR2 as FYNNEI. Trimming took 6 bases from V and 5 from J; bases not matched to a gene: 10. The CDR3 runs 15 residues. The CDR3, as DNA: TGTGCCAGCAGGGGTTTAACAGGGGGCAGGGAGACCCAGTACTTC. Amino acids: CASRGLTGGRETQYF.

The chain carries TRBV9 and TRBJ2-7, with TRBD1 matching over 7 bases. The CDR3 covers 15 residues. CDR1 and CDR2 (germline): SGDLS, YYNGEE. J lost 3 bases, V lost 4 bases, and 10 bases had no gene match. The CDR3 loop is CASSLDSGQDYEQYF. The CDR3 region has the DNA TGTGCCAGCAGCCTAGACTCCGGACAGGACTACGAGCAGTACTTC.

The chain joins TRBV5-1 to TRBJ2-3, with TRBD2 matching over 7 bases. V gave up 4 bases and J gave up 0 bases; unmatched junction bases: 5. CDR1 SGHRS and CDR2 YFSETQ come from the germline V gene. There are 15 residues in the CDR3. For the CDR3, the DNA is TGCGCCAGCAGCCCGTTCGGGGGGAGCACAGATACGCAGTATTTT. Translation: CASSPFGGSTDTQYF.

This chain uses TRBV5-1 with TRBJ1-6, with 9 bases that match TRBD1. Germline V CDR1 and CDR2: SGHRS, YFSETQ. J lost 8 bases, V lost 3 bases, and 3 bases had no gene match. The CDR3 is 14 amino acids. As DNA, the CDR3 is TGCGCCAGCAGCTGGGACAGGGAGTATTCACCCCTCCACTTT. Translating gives CASSWDREYSPLHF. The entire variable domain, with the rest obtained from reference TRBV5-1 and TRBJ1-6, is as follows: KAGVTQTPRYLIKTRGQQVTLSCSPISGHRSVSWYQQTPGQGLQFLFEYFSETQRNKGNFPGRFSGRQFSNSRSEMNVSTLELGDSALYLCASSWDREYSPLHFGNGTRLTVT.

The genes are TRBV5-1 and TRBJ2-5; 15 positions agree with TRBD2. Trimming at V came to 4 bases and at J to 1 base, leaving 8 bases not matched to a gene. CDR3 length: 18 residues. The germline V gene has CDR1 SGHRS and CDR2 YFSETQ. The CDR3 sequence is CASSHGTSGGTLQETQYF. For the CDR3, the DNA is TGCGCCAGCAGCCACGGGACTAGCGGGGGGACCCTCCAAGAGACCCAGTACTTC.

The CDR3 reads CASSLRQGYNEQFF. The CDR3 DNA reads as TGCGCCAGCAGCCTGCGACAGGGATACAATGAGCAGTTCTTC. This chain uses TRBV4-1 with TRBJ2-1; 7 bases agree with TRBD1. This CDR3 is built from 14 residues. Germline CDR1 is MGHRA and CDR2 is YSYEKL. V lost 4 bases to trimming and J lost 4 bases; unmatched junction nucleotides: 4.